Listed here are 29 T cell receptor beta chains from one sample, sequenced in a study of T cells in women clearing cervical HPV infection. This table comes from immunoSEQ multiplex PCR, and its TCRdb copy is limited to in-frame clones, with some not included. In all, the sample yields roughly 15,000 clones. The sequenced sample consisted of blood buffy coat. The source is a woman aged 18-70 years with a cervical HPV16 infection that either progressed to CIN3+ or cleared (not recorded which).

Remarks on this clone: The CDR3 goes on 3 residues after the read ends, and that part is filled in from the germline J gene. V gene TRBV5-4 combines with J gene TRBJ1-1; a possible D gene is TRBD1 (5 bases). Germline loops: CDR1 SGHNT, CDR2 YYREEE (reference sequence). V was clipped by 0 bases and J by 7 bases, with 10 bases between them. This CDR3 region has 13 residues. This chain's CDR3 is CASSLGQRDEAFF. The DNA read from the CDR3 is TGTGCCAGCAGCTTGGGACAGAGAGATGAA.

CDR3 amino acids: CSARVGRGQGYTF. The sequenced CDR3 bases are TGCAGTGCTAGAGTGGGCAGGGGGCAAGGC. The V and J genes are TRBV20-1 and TRBJ1-2; 8 positions agree with TRBD1. From the germline J gene comes the end of the CDR3, since the read stops 3 residues before it. This CDR3 has 13 amino acids. Germline CDR1 is DFQATT and CDR2 is SNEGSKA (reference sequence).

Comments on this clone: The CDR3 goes on 3 residues after the read ends, and that part is filled in from the germline J gene. The genes are TRBV7-6 and TRBJ2-5; 9 nucleotides agree with TRBD2. With 5 bases clipped from V and 5 bases from J, the junction kept 6 bases outside the gene matches. In germline, CDR1 is SGHVS, CDR2 FNYEAQ. The CDR3 length is 14 residues. The CDR3 bases that were read are TGTGCCAGCAGCGCAGCGGGGGGCCGGGAGACC. It codes for CASSAAGGRET. The complete CDR3 protein is CASSAAGGRETQYF. The full variable domain, in which reference TRBV7-6 and TRBJ2-5 provide the parts outside the CDR3, is GAGVSQSPRYKVTKRGQDVALRCDPISGHVSLYWYRQALGQGPEFLTYFNYEAQQDKSGLPNDRFSAERPEGSISTLTIQRTEQRDSAMYRCASSAAGGRETQYFGPGTRLLVL.

As to this clone: The read finishes 3 residues shy of the CDR3 end, and the germline J gene is used to complete it. This sequence joins TRBV19 and TRBJ1-5, with a possible D match to TRBD1 (5 bases). Trimming removed 10 bases from V and 3 bases from J, with 19 bases in between. Per germline, CDR1 LNHDA and CDR2 SQIVND (reference sequence). The CDR3 runs to 15 residues. Incomplete CDR3 DNA: TGTGCCAAGGGGTGGTCGCCCTCCCTCAATCAGCCC. It codes for CAKGWSPSLNQP. The CDR3 in full is CAKGWSPSLNQPQHF.

Remarks on this clone: Coverage ceases 3 residues before the CDR3 finishes, and the germline J gene fills in the end. The chain is built from TRBV5-6 and TRBJ1-2; D possibly corresponds to TRBD1 (6 bases). The CDR3 sequence is 12 residues long. Germline V gene lookup returns CDR1 SGHDT and CDR2 YYEEEE. CDR3 loop: CASSYRVLGYTF. Incomplete CDR3 DNA: TGTGCCAGCAGCTACAGGGTCCTCGGC.

As to this clone: The read halts 3 residues ahead of the CDR3 end, with the missing end drawn from the germline J gene. The chain has TRBV19 and TRBJ1-5, with D maybe TRBD1 (6 bases). The CDR3 length is 16 residues. CDR1 and CDR2 from the germline V gene are LNHDA and SQIVND (reference sequence). V gave up 7 bases and J gave up 1 base, with 17 bases separating them. CDR3 in amino acids: CASTRGGTGSNQPQHF. Incomplete CDR3 DNA: TGTGCCAGTACCCGCGGGGGAACAGGGAGCAATCAGCCC.

In the case of this clone: The CDR3 goes on 3 residues after the read ends, and that part is filled in from the germline J gene. The chain links TRBV7-8 to TRBJ2-2, with D unresolved. CDR1 and CDR2 (germline): SGHVS, FQNEAQ. The CDR3 has 15 amino acids. V lost 6 bases and J lost 4, with 15 bases in between. The sequenced part of the CDR3 DNA is TGTGCCAGCAGATATATCCCCCGCGGCACCGGGGAG. Its translation is CASRYIPRGTGE. The entire CDR3 protein is CASRYIPRGTGELFF. The whole variable domain, remainder taken from reference TRBV7-8 and TRBJ2-2, is GAGVSQSPRYKVAKRGQDVALRCDPISGHVSLFWYQQALGQGPEFLTYFQNEAQLDKSGLPSDRFFAERPEGSVSTLKIQRTQQEDSAVYLCASRYIPRGTGELFFGEGSRLTVL.

With respect to this clone: A junction boundary mismatches the germline segment, possibly from a read error. The read falls 3 residues short of the CDR3 end, and the missing part is taken from the germline J gene. J is TRBJ2-7 and V is TRBV6-1, with no clear D. This CDR3 is built from 13 residues. The germline V gene encodes CDR1 MNHNS and CDR2 SASEGT. CDR3 DNA (partial): TGTGCCAGCAGCGAAGGTAGGGTCTACGAG. As protein: CASSEGRVYE. The whole CDR3 region reads CASSEGRVYEQYF.

Worth noting for this clone: The read terminates 3 residues before the CDR3 end, so the remaining end is supplied by the germline J gene. The chain employs TRBV7-9 and TRBJ2-2, with D tentatively TRBD1 (6 bases). Germline loops: CDR1 SEHNR, CDR2 FQNEAQ (reference sequence). V lost 4 bases and J lost 8, with 14 bases in between. This CDR3 has 14 residues. The DNA read from the CDR3 is TGTGCCAGCAGCTCCAAACAGGGTTTAGGGGAG. This translates into CASSSKQGLGE. The entire CDR3 protein is CASSSKQGLGELFF.

This clone is classed as medium-sized (0.01 to 0.1%) by frequency. CDR3 residues: CASSEGPQLAGQETQYF. Partial CDR3 DNA: TGTGCCAGCAGTGAAGGACCTCAACTAGCGGGACAAGAGACG. The V gene is TRBV6-1, the J gene TRBJ2-3; 10 bases are shared with TRBD2. The read comes to an end 3 residues before the CDR3 does, leaving the germline J gene to fill in the end. The CDR3 has 17 amino acids. CDR1 and CDR2 from the germline V gene are MNHNS and SASEGT.

To note about this clone: The CDR3 is cut off 3 residues early in the read; its end comes from the germline J gene. V gene TRBV5-6 combines with J gene TRBJ2-7; weak D call: TRBD1 (6 bases). Germline V lookup: CDR1 SGHDT, CDR2 YYEEEE. CDR3 length: 14 amino acids. With 3 bases removed from V and 4 bases from J, the gap between germline ends came to 14 bases. CDR3 DNA, as far as it was read: TGTGCCAGCAGCTGGGGGACACGCCAATACGAG. The encoded protein is CASSWGTRQYE. The CDR3, in full, reads CASSWGTRQYEQYF. Variable domain in full (rest from reference TRBV5-6 and TRBJ2-7): DAGVTQSPTHLIKTRGQQVTLRCSPKSGHDTVSWYQQALGQGPQFIFQYYEEEERQRGNFPDRFSGHQFPNYSSELNVNALLLGDSALYLCASSWGTRQYEQYFGPGTRLTVT.

As concerns this clone: The read stops 3 residues short of the end of the CDR3; the missing end is completed from the germline J gene. V gene TRBV11-1 combines with J gene TRBJ1-3; no clear D gene. The V gene's germline CDR1 is SGHAT and CDR2 FQDESV (reference sequence). Trimming cost V 6 bases and J 0 bases, with 12 bases left between them. This CDR3 has 15 amino acids. The sequenced part of the CDR3 DNA is TGTGCCAGCAGTTCGACGCGGATCTCTGGAAACACC. Translated, it gives CASSSTRISGNT. The complete CDR3 protein is CASSSTRISGNTIYF.

The CDR3 is CASIGIDRANQPQHF. Partial CDR3 DNA: TGTGCCAGTATTGGGATAGACAGGGCGAATCAGCCC. The chain combines TRBV19 with TRBJ1-5, with 7 bases matching TRBD1. The read ends 3 residues shy of where the CDR3 ends; the end is completed using the germline J gene. Germline CDR1 reads LNHDA; CDR2 reads SQIVND (reference sequence). This CDR3 spans 15 amino acids. V shed 7 bases and J 4 bases; nucleotides not matched to a gene: 10.

About this clone: Read data end 3 residues before the CDR3 end; the end is taken from the germline J gene. V is TRBV7-3 and J is TRBJ2-2, with 10 nucleotides matching TRBD1. Trimming at V came to 3 bases and at J to 4 bases, leaving 11 bases not matched to a gene. The CDR3 is 18 amino acids. Germline V gene lookup returns CDR1 SGHTA and CDR2 FQGTGA. The CDR3 DNA, read in part, is TGTGCCAGCAGCTTGAGTGGCGGGGGACAGGGGCCCACCGGGGAG. As protein: CASSLSGGGQGPTGE. The CDR3 reads in full as CASSLSGGGQGPTGELFF. Complete variable domain (other parts from reference TRBV7-3 and TRBJ2-2): GAGVSQTPSNKVTEKGKYVELRCDPISGHTALYWYRQSLGQGPEFLIYFQGTGAADDSGLPNDRFFAVRPEGSVSTLKIQRTERGDSAVYLCASSLSGGGQGPTGELFFGEGSRLTVL.

This CDR3 is CASSLKGDHAEAFF. CDR3 DNA (partial): TGTGCCAGCAGCCTAAAGGGGGATCACGCTGAA. V gene TRBV7-9 combines with J gene TRBJ1-1, with D perhaps matching TRBD1 (6 bases). With the read ending 3 residues before the CDR3 end, the germline J gene is used to fill in that end. CDR3 size: 14 residues. V gave up 5 bases and J gave up 6 bases, with 16 bases separating them. Germline V CDR1 and CDR2: SEHNR, FQNEAQ (reference sequence).

About this clone itself: The read terminates 3 residues ahead of where the CDR3 ends, so the germline J gene completes it. The V gene is TRBV11-1, the J gene TRBJ2-5; 8 bases agree with TRBD1. J lost 4 bases, V lost 5 bases, and 6 bases had no gene match. CDR3 size: 14 residues. Germline V gene data show CDR1 as SGHAT and CDR2 as FQDESV (reference sequence). CDR3 bases read: TGTGCCAGCAGCCGATCAGGGGGCTCAGAGACC. This encodes CASSRSGGSET. The complete CDR3 sequence is CASSRSGGSETQYF.

A remark on this clone: From the germline J gene comes the end of the CDR3, since the read stops 3 residues before it. The genes are TRBV15 and TRBJ1-4, with D possibly being TRBD1 (6 bases). This CDR3 spans 16 amino acids. The V end was cut by 0 bases, the J end by 8 bases, with 16 bases between. Germline lookup yields CDR1 LNHNV and CDR2 YYDKDF (reference sequence). The CDR3 DNA, read in part, is TGTGCCACCAGCAGAGATTTGGGGGGGCTTGAAGAAAAA. Protein sequence: CATSRDLGGLEEK. The complete CDR3 protein is CATSRDLGGLEEKLFF. The complete variable domain, with remaining parts taken from reference TRBV15 and TRBJ1-4, reads DAMVIQNPRYQVTQFGKPVTLSCSQTLNHNVMYWYQQKSSQAPKLLFHYYDKDFNNEADTPDNFQSRRPNTSFCFLDIRSPGLGDTAMYLCATSRDLGGLEEKLFFGSGTQLSVL.

With respect to this clone: The read is 3 residues too short to cover the CDR3 end, so that end is filled in from the germline J gene. V usage is TRBV11-1 and J usage is TRBJ2-5; 9 bases are shared with TRBD2. The CDR3 extends over 15 amino acids. Germline V gene sequence: CDR1 SGHAT, CDR2 FQDESV (reference sequence). The J segment lost 1 base and the V segment lost 3 bases, leaving 3 bases of the junction unmatched. CDR3: CASSFRGLAQETQYF. Partial CDR3 DNA: TGTGCCAGCAGCTTCAGGGGACTAGCCCAAGAGACC.

Worth noting for this clone: The CDR3 is cut off 3 residues early in the read; its end comes from the germline J gene. V is TRBV2 and J is TRBJ1-4, with D possibly TRBD1 on 5 matching bases. The CDR3 has 17 residues. V lost 9 bases to trimming and J lost 5 bases, with 25 bases between them. From germline, CDR1 is SNHLY and CDR2 FYNNEI. The CDR3 protein is CASEAGGPREPNEKLFF. The sequenced part of the CDR3 DNA is TGTGCCAGTGAGGCCGGGGGTCCACGGGAGCCGAATGAAAAA.

Remarks on this clone: The read terminates 3 residues ahead of where the CDR3 ends, so the germline J gene completes it. This chain links TRBV19 with TRBJ1-1; D unclear. The germline V gene has CDR1 LNHDA and CDR2 SQIVND (reference sequence). V was cut by 1 base and J by 0 bases, with 6 bases left in between. This CDR3 comprises 14 residues. CDR3 DNA (partial): TGTGCCAGTAGTATAGCGCTACTGAACACTGAA. The encoded protein is CASSIALLNTE. In full, the CDR3 reads CASSIALLNTEAFF.

The part of the CDR3 DNA that was read is TGTGCCAGCAGCTTAGCAGGGTTCTCTGGAAACACC. As protein: CASSLAGFSGNT. The CDR3, in full, reads CASSLAGFSGNTIYF. The rearrangement joins TRBV7-9 to TRBJ1-3; no clear D gene. The CDR3 end lies 3 residues beyond the end of the read and is filled in from the germline J gene. CDR1 is SEHNR and CDR2 is FQNEAQ in the germline V gene (reference sequence). CDR3 size: 15 residues. The germline V and J ends were trimmed by 0 bases and 0 bases, with 6 bases remaining between them.

On this clone: The read ends 3 residues shy of where the CDR3 ends; the end is completed using the germline J gene. This rearrangement joins TRBV27 to TRBJ1-5, with D possibly TRBD1 on 5 matching bases. Germline CDR1 MNHEY, CDR2 SMNVEV (reference sequence). This CDR3 is built from 12 residues. The CDR3 reads CASGNVGTPQHF. Partial CDR3 DNA: TGTGCCAGCGGGAACGTCGGGACTCCC.

About this clone itself: The read ends 3 residues before the CDR3 terminus; that terminus is restored from the germline J gene. J is TRBJ1-2 and V is TRBV30; 10 positions match TRBD1. Per germline, CDR1 GTSNPN and CDR2 SVGIG (reference sequence). The CDR3 has 13 residues. CDR3 bases read: TGTGCCTATCCCCGGGACAGGGGAGGAGGC. Translation: CAYPRDRGGG. The complete CDR3 reads CAYPRDRGGGYTF.

Concerning this clone: The read gets to within 3 residues of the CDR3 end, and the germline J gene fills in the rest. This chain links TRBV7-2 with TRBJ1-2; D gene uncertain. Germline V CDR1 and CDR2: SGHTA, FQGNSA. CDR3 length equals 14 residues. V dropped 5 bases and J dropped 5 bases, with 15 bases sitting between them. CDR3 bases read: TGTGCCAGCAGCCCGGGGTCCTTCATTTATGGC. Translation: CASSPGSFIYG. The entire CDR3 protein reads CASSPGSFIYGYTF. Full variable domain (outside the CDR3, taken from reference TRBV7-2 and TRBJ1-2): GAGVSQSPSNKVTEKGKDVELRCDPISGHTALYWYRQSLGQGLEFLIYFQGNSAPDKSGLPSDRFSAERTGGSVSTLTIQRTQQEDSAVYLCASSPGSFIYGYTFGSGTRLTVV.

Frequency places this clone as medium-sized (0.01 to 0.1%). The CDR3 end is not reached by the read, which stops 3 residues before it; the germline J gene fills it in. The chain recombines TRBV29-1 with TRBJ2-3; the D is unclear. CDR3 length: 11 residues. The germline V gene has CDR1 SQVTM and CDR2 ANQGSEA. Trimming removed 7 bases from V and 5 bases from J, with 10 bases in between. This CDR3 reads CSAKHRDTQYF. The sequenced part of the CDR3 DNA is TGCAGCGCCAAACATCGAGATACG.

As for this clone: The read finishes 3 residues shy of the CDR3 end, and the germline J gene is used to complete it. This chain connects TRBV5-3 to TRBJ2-2, with 8 positions matching TRBD1. TRBV5-3 carries the ORF label, with uncertain function. Trimming at V came to 0 bases and at J to 3 bases, leaving 13 bases not matched to a gene. CDR3 length equals 19 residues. The CDR3 DNA, read in part, is TGTGCCAGAAGCTTGGCCCCGGCGTATCAGACAGGGGACACCGGGGAG. Translated: CARSLAPAYQTGDTGE. The full CDR3 protein reads CARSLAPAYQTGDTGELFF.

Incomplete CDR3 DNA: TGTGCCAGCAGGGACAGGGGGCATACCGGGGAG. Translating gives CASRDRGHTGE. The CDR3 as a whole reads CASRDRGHTGELFF. The rearrangement joins TRBV5-4 to TRBJ2-2, with 11 bases lining up with TRBD1. With the read ending 3 residues before the CDR3 end, the germline J gene is used to fill in that end. CDR3 length equals 14 residues. V lost 5 bases, J lost 5 bases, and 2 bases stayed unmatched. Germline V gene data show CDR1 as SGHNT and CDR2 as YYREEE (reference sequence).

As for this clone: The read is 3 residues too short to cover the CDR3 end, so that end is filled in from the germline J gene. This chain uses TRBV20-1 with TRBJ1-4, with D uncertain. The CDR3 has 15 amino acids. V was clipped by 1 base and J by 0 bases, with 9 bases between them. In germline, CDR1 is DFQATT, CDR2 SNEGSKA (reference sequence). The covered CDR3 bases are TGCAGTGCTAGAGTAGGGTGGGCAACTAATGAAAAA. This translates into CSARVGWATNEK. The entire CDR3 is CSARVGWATNEKLFF.

Notes on this clone: The CDR3 is cut off 3 residues early in the read; its end comes from the germline J gene. The chain employs TRBV28 and TRBJ1-5, with 9 nucleotides matching TRBD1. The germline V gene has CDR1 MDHEN and CDR2 SYDVKM. This CDR3 has 17 amino acids. V trimming: 8 bases; J trimming: 1 base; junction bases outside the gene matches: 12. The covered CDR3 bases are TGTGCCAGCTGCCGCGAGACAGGGGGAACGAGCAATCAGCCC. Amino acid sequence: CASCRETGGTSNQP. The whole CDR3 sequence reads CASCRETGGTSNQPQHF.